This T cell receptor (beta chain) derives from a study of blood T cell repertoires in COVID-19. Germline V gives CDR1 SGHKS, CDR2 YYEKEE (reference sequence). There are 12 residues in the CDR3. V was clipped by 3 bases and J by 8 bases, with 8 bases between them. Patients from Seattle were sampled longitudinally, starting during active infection. Profiling relied on immunoSEQ multiplex PCR, and the TCRdb table lists in-frame clones only, not all of them. The table includes 170,000 or so clones, roughly four fifths detected once. Sequencing was performed on peripheral blood. This clonotype was obtained from a woman in her 70s with COVID-19, enrolled during active disease. This sequence joins TRBV5-5 and TRBJ2-2; D is perhaps TRBD2 (6 bases). CDR3 region: CASSWSGGELFF. Written as DNA, the CDR3 is TGTGCCAGCAGCTGGAGCGGGGGGGAGCTGTTTTTT.